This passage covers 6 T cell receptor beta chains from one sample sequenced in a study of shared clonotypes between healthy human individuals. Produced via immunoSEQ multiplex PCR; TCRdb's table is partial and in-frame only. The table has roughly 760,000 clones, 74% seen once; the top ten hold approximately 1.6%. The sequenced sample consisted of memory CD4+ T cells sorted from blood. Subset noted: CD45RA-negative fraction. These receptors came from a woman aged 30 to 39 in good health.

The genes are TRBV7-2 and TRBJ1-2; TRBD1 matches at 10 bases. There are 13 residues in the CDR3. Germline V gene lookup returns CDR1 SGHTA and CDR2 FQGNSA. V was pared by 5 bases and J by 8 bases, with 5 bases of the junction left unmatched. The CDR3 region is CASSTGTGDGYTF. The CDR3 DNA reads TGTGCCAGCAGCACCGGGACAGGGGACGGCTACACCTTC.

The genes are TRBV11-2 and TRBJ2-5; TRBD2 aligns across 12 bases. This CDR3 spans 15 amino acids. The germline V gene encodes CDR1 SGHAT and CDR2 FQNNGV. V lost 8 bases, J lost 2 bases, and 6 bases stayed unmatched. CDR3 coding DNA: TGTGCCAGCGGAGGACTAGCGGGACCACAAGAGACCCAGTACTTC. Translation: CASGGLAGPQETQYF.

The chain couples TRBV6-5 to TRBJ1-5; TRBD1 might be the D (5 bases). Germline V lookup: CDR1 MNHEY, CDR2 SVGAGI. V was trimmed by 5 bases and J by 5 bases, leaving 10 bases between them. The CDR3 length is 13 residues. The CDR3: CASSRGTHQPQHF. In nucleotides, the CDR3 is TGTGCCAGCAGTCGCGGGACGCATCAGCCCCAGCATTTT.

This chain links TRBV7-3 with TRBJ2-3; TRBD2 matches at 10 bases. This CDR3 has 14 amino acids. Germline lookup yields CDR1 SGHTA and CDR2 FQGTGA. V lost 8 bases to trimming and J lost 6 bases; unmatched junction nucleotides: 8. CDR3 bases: TGTGCCAGCTCGGCTAGCGGGGGAAGGGATACGCAGTATTTT. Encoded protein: CASSASGGRDTQYF.

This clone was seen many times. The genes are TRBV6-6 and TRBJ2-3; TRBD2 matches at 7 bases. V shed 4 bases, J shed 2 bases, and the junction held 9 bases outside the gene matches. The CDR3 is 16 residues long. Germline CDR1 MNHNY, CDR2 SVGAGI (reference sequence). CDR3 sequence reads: CASSSHQGLPTDTQYF. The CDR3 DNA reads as TGTGCCAGCAGTTCACACCAGGGACTACCCACAGATACGCAGTATTTT.

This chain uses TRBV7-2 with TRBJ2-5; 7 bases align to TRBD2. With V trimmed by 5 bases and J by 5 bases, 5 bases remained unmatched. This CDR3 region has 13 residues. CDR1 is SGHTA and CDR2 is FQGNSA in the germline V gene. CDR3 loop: CASSLLATETQYF. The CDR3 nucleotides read TGTGCCAGCAGCCTACTAGCGACGGAGACCCAGTACTTC.